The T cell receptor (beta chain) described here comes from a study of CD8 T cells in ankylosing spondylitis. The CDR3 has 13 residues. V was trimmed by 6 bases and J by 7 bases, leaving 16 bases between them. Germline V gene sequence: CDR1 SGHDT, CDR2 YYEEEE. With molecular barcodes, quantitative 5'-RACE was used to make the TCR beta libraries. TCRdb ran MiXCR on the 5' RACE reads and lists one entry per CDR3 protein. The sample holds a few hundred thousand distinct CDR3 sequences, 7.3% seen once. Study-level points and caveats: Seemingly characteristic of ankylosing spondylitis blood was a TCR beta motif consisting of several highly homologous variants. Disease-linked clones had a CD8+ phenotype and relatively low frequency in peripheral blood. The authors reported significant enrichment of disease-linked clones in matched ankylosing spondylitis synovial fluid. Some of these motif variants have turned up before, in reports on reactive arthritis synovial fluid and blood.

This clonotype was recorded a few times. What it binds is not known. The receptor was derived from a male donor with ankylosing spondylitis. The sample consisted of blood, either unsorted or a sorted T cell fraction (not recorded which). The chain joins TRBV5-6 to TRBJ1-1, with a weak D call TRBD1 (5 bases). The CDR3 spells CASTIGGGFEAFF. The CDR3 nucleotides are TGTGCCAGCACCATAGGCGGGGGATTTGAAGCTTTCTTT.